A selection of T cell receptor beta chains follows, all from one sample in a study of a mutant IDH1 vaccine in newly diagnosed glioma. Only in-frame clones appear in the TCRdb table, and some are missing; sequencing was by immunoSEQ multiplex PCR. This table holds roughly 84,000 clones, 82% found once. Sequencing used PBMCs, obtained from a glioma patient treated with radiotherapy, temozolomide or both. These receptor sequences come from a man aged 35-49 years with glioma. Some clones in this sample may be carry-over from other donors' samples. Each CDR3 is given with its conserved first and last residue. The D gene is left open where the match is weak. For some rows the clone size is stated as once, few or many, or as a class when expanded; others skip it.

few	TRBV5-4	TRBJ2-7	TRBD2	TGTGCCAGCAGTCGTACTAGCGGGGGCTACGAGCAGTACTTC	CASSRTSGGYEQYF
-	TRBV5-1	TRBJ2-7	-	TGCGCCAGCAGCTTCCAATTATCACCCTACGAGCAGTACTTC	CASSFQLSPYEQYF
-	TRBV19	TRBJ1-2	TRBD1	TGTGCCAGTAACCCTAGCCCGGGACAGAGCTATGGCTACACCTTC	CASNPSPGQSYGYTF
-	TRBV6-1	TRBJ2-3	-	TGTGCCAGCAGTGAAGCGTACAGGGTGACAGATACGCAGTATTTT	CASSEAYRVTDTQYF
once	TRBV19	TRBJ1-1	-	TGTGCCAGTAGTGCGACGACAGCGAACACTGAAGCTTTCTTT	CASSATTANTEAFF
-	TRBV5-1	TRBJ2-7	-	TGCGCCAGCAGCTCTCATTATCCCCTGTCCGAGCAGTACTTC	CASSSHYPLSEQYF
-	TRBV19	TRBJ2-5	-	TGTGCCAGTCGAGGGGGGTCGGAGACCCAGTACTTC	CASRGGSETQYF
-	TRBV9	TRBJ2-5	-	TGTGCCAGCAGCGTAGAGGGGGGACAGCAAGAGACCCAGTACTTC	CASSVEGGQQETQYF
-	TRBV9	TRBJ2-2	-	TGTGCCAGCAGCGTCCAACAGGGTCCCGGGGAGCTGTTTTTT	CASSVQQGPGELFF
-	TRBV4-1	TRBJ2-1	TRBD1	TGCGCCAGCAGCCAAGAGCTCGGGACAGCGGACGTGGATGAGCAGTTCTTC	CASSQELGTADVDEQFF
once	TRBV30	TRBJ1-4	-	TGTGCCTGGATGGTCCGGGCAACTAATGAAAAACTGTTTTTT	CAWMVRATNEKLFF
once	TRBV2	TRBJ1-2	TRBD1	TGTGCCAGCAGGAAGTTACAGGGGAGCGGTGGCTACACCTTC	CASRKLQGSGGYTF
-	TRBV19	TRBJ2-6	TRBD2	TGTGCCAGTAGCCCTTGGGGGGAGGGCGCAGGGGCCAACGTCCTGACTTTC	CASSPWGEGAGANVLTF
few	TRBV10-3	TRBJ1-1	TRBD1	TGTGCCATCAGTGAGGCGAGGACAGGGAGCACTGAAGCTTTCTTT	CAISEARTGSTEAFF
-	TRBV6-5	TRBJ2-5	-	TGTGCCAGCAGTTACGAACTAGCTAGAGAAGAGACCCAGTACTTC	CASSYELAREETQYF
-	TRBV5-1	TRBJ2-5	-	TGCGCCAGCAGCTTGAACTCAGAGACCCAGTACTTC	CASSLNSETQYF
-	TRBV4-1	TRBJ2-1	-	TGCGCCAGCAGCCAAGATAGGCAACCTGGATACAATGAGCAGTTCTTC	CASSQDRQPGYNEQFF
-	TRBV30	TRBJ2-5	-	TGTGCCTCCACCGAGGGGGGAGAGACCCAGTACTTC	CASTEGGETQYF
-	TRBV30	TRBJ2-2	-	TGTGCCTGGAGGTCACAGGCGAACACCGGGGAGCTGTTTTTT	CAWRSQANTGELFF
-	TRBV4-2	TRBJ2-1	-	TGTGCCAGCAGCCAAGAGGGGTACCTCTACAATGAGCAGTTCTTC	CASSQEGYLYNEQFF